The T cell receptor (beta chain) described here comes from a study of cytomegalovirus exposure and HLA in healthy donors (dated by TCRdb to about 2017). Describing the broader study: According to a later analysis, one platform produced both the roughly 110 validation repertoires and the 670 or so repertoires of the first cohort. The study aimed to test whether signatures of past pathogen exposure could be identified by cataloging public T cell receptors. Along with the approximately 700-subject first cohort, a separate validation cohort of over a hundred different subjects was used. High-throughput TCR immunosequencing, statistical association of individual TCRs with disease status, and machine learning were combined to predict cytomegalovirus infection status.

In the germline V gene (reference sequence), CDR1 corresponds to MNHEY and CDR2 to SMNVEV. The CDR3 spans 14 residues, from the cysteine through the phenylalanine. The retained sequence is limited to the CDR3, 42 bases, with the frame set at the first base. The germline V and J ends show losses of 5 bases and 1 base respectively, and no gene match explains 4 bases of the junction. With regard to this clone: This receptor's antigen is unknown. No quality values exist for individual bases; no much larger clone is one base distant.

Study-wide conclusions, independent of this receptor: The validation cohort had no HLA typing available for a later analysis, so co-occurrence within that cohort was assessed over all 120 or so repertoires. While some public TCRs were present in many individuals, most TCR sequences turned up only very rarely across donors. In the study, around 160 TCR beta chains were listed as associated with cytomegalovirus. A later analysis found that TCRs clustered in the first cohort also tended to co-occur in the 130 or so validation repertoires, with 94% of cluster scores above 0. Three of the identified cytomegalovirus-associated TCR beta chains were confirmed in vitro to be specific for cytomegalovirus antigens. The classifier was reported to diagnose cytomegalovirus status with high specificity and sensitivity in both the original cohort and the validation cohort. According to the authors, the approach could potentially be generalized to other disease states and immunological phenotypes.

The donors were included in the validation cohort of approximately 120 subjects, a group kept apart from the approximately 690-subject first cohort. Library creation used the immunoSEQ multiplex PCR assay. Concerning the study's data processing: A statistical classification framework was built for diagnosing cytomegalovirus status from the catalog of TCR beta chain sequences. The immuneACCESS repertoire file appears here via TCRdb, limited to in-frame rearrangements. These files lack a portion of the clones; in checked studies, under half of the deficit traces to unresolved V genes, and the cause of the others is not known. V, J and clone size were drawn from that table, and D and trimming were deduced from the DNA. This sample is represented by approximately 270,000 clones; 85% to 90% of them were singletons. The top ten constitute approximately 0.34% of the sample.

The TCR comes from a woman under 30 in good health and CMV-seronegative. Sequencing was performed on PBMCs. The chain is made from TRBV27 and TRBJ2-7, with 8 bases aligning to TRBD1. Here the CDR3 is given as CASSHRDRSYEQYF. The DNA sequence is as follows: TGTGCCAGCAGTCACCGGGACAGGTCCTACGAGCAGTACTTC.